The 17 T cell receptor beta chains below all came from one sample that was sequenced in a study of T cells expressing NK-cell markers. Reanalyzing the 5' RACE reads, TCRdb keeps one entry per CDR3 protein, without DNA. The listing contains roughly 350,000 distinct CDR3 sequences. Material for sequencing was blood T cells: a sorted CD56 or NKG2C T cell subset, CD4+ or CD8+ T cells, or bulk PBMC T cells (not recorded which). These TCRs come from a man between 18 and 69 years old in good health.

The rearrangement links TRBV28 to TRBJ1-2. The CDR3 length is 12 residues. CDR1 and CDR2 (germline): MDHEN, SYDVKM. CDR3 loop: CASLKRPYGYTF.

V is TRBV11-3 and J is TRBJ2-1; checking the TCRdb D call of TRBD1 is not possible without DNA. This CDR3 is 15 amino acids long. Germline CDR1 and CDR2: SGHNT and YENEEA. CDR3 sequence reads: CASSLHGGAYNEQFF.

This rearrangement joins TRBV29-1 to TRBJ2-1. CDR3 size: 14 residues. Per germline, CDR1 SQVTM and CDR2 ANQGSEA. This CDR3 reads CSVRLDRRYNEQFF.

The chain uses TRBV4-1 and TRBJ1-6; lacking DNA, the TRBD1 call made by TCRdb goes unchecked. The CDR3 loop spans 19 amino acids. Germline assignment: CDR1 MGHRA and CDR2 YSYEKL. Here the CDR3 reads CASRNPGQGLRHDNSPLHF.

The V and J genes are TRBV5-1 and TRBJ2-3; lacking DNA, the TRBD2 call made by TCRdb goes unchecked. The CDR3 runs 16 residues. Germline V lookup: CDR1 SGHRS, CDR2 YFSETQ. The CDR3 reads CASRPASGGPADTQYF.

The V gene is TRBV5-5, the J gene TRBJ1-4; TCRdb calls TRBD1, which cannot be checked without DNA. The CDR3 consists of 18 residues. Germline V CDR1 and CDR2: SGHKS, YYEKEE (reference sequence). CDR3 protein: CASSSAGTPFATNEKLFF.

J is TRBJ2-1 and V is TRBV6-5; TCRdb lists TRBD2, though no DNA is available to test this call. The length of the CDR3 is 18 residues. Germline-derived CDR1 and CDR2 are MNHEY and SVGAGI. CDR3: CASRSVGGGKSSYNEQFF.

The CDR3 reads CASSPGSRTNEKLFF. The rearrangement uses TRBV4-1 and TRBJ1-4; the D gene TCRdb calls, TRBD1, cannot be checked with no DNA. Germline loops: CDR1 MGHRA, CDR2 YSYEKL. CDR3 size: 15 residues.

The chain joins TRBV10-3 to TRBJ2-5; TCRdb's D call of TRBD1 is untestable without DNA. The CDR3 has 12 residues. From germline, CDR1 is ENHRY and CDR2 SYGVKD. CDR3 region: CATMGGGETQYF.

This chain uses TRBV5-1 with TRBJ2-3; TCRdb's D call, TRBD2, is unchecked because there is no DNA. The germline CDR1 and CDR2 sequences are SGHRS and YFSETQ. The CDR3 extends over 17 amino acids. This chain's CDR3 is CACSLARGGAAADTQYF.

The CDR3 loop reads CASSWDRVKTTGELFF. The rearrangement joins TRBV5-6 to TRBJ2-2. The CDR3 has 16 amino acids. Germline V gene lookup returns CDR1 SGHDT and CDR2 YYEEEE.

V gene TRBV6-1 combines with J gene TRBJ2-1; the D gene TCRdb calls, TRBD1, cannot be checked with no DNA. Germline CDR1 reads MNHNS; CDR2 reads SASEGT. This CDR3 region has 17 residues. The CDR3 reads CASSEGIGGTVYNEQFF.

The rearrangement uses TRBV9 and TRBJ2-4; without DNA, the TCRdb call of TRBD1 cannot be checked. Germline V gene lookup returns CDR1 SGDLS and CDR2 YYNGEE. There are 15 residues in the CDR3. The CDR3 sequence: CASSVEGGPNHIQYF.

This chain joins TRBV4-2 and TRBJ2-3; TCRdb reports TRBD1, a call that lacks DNA to check it against. The CDR3 totals 18 residues. The germline CDR1 and CDR2 sequences are LGHNA and YNFKEQ. The CDR3 region is CASSQAGTGGLGTDTQYF.

The rearrangement links TRBV7-7 to TRBJ2-5; no DNA is available, so the TRBD1 call from TCRdb remains unchecked. Germline CDR1 SSHAT, CDR2 FNYEAQ (reference sequence). The CDR3 extends over 15 amino acids. CDR3 protein: CASSRKGGGWETQYF.

The V and J genes are TRBV28 and TRBJ1-4; the TCRdb call, TRBD1, lacks DNA for checking. Germline lookup yields CDR1 MDHEN and CDR2 SYDVKM. CDR3 length equals 17 residues. The CDR3 loop is CASSSAPGQSPNEKLFF.

The V call is TRBV12-3 or TRBV12-4, the J call TRBJ2-7; TCRdb calls TRBD1, which cannot be checked without DNA. The CDR3 length is 15 residues. This CDR3 reads CASSPDRGRDREQYF.